Shown below are 10 T cell receptor beta chains from a single sample sequenced in a study of memory CD4+ T cells and cytomegalovirus serostatus. Single viable CD3+CD4+CD8-CD45RO+ cells were sorted as the memory CD4+ T cells. Clones were sequenced by immunoSEQ multiplex PCR, and TCRdb holds only the in-frame ones, with some missing. This sample has 80,000 to 100,000 clones, with approximately 80% found just once. The sequenced material came from memory CD4+ T cells from blood. Receptors were obtained from an adult in good health and CMV-seropositive.

J is TRBJ2-6 and V is TRBV6-5; D is uncertain. Germline CDR1 and CDR2: MNHEY and SVGAGI. This CDR3 comprises 14 residues. Trimming shortened V by 0 bases and J by 4 bases, and 4 bases separated the two germline ends. The CDR3 spells CASSYSVGANVLTF. The CDR3 DNA sequence: TGTGCCAGCAGTTACTCTGTAGGGGCCAACGTCCTGACTTTC.

The chain recombines TRBV5-1 with TRBJ2-1; TRBD2 aligns across 9 bases. Germline V gene lookup returns CDR1 SGHRS and CDR2 YFSETQ. This CDR3 spans 16 amino acids. V lost 4 bases and J lost 6; bases outside the gene matches: 11. The CDR3 sequence: CASSRGGLAKINEQFF. CDR3 in DNA: TGCGCCAGCAGCCGGGGAGGACTAGCGAAGATCAATGAGCAGTTCTTC.

The CDR3 is CASTSGGGSTEAFF. In nucleotides, the CDR3 is TGTGCCAGCACCTCAGGCGGGGGAAGCACTGAAGCTTTCTTT. V and J are TRBV28 and TRBJ1-1; D is perhaps TRBD1 (5 bases). Germline V lookup: CDR1 MDHEN, CDR2 SYDVKM. CDR3 length: 14 amino acids. V dropped 7 bases and J dropped 4 bases, with 16 bases sitting between them.

The rearrangement uses TRBV2 and TRBJ1-5; D remains unclear. V lost 4 bases and J 6 bases, leaving 16 bases between the germline ends. The CDR3 extends over 15 amino acids. CDR1 SNHLY and CDR2 FYNNEI come from the germline V gene. This CDR3 is CASSGGSGVGQPQHF. The CDR3 nucleotides read TGTGCCAGCAGTGGAGGATCAGGTGTGGGTCAGCCCCAGCATTTT.

The V call is TRBV30, the J call TRBJ2-3; 7 bases match TRBD2. This CDR3 is 14 amino acids long. Germline trimming cut 3 bases from V and 5 bases from J; bases unmatched to any gene: 8. Per the germline V gene, CDR1 is GTSNPN and CDR2 is SVGIG (reference sequence). The CDR3 bases are TGTGCCTGGAGGGGGGAGGGCCGTAGAGATACGCAGTATTTT. It yields the protein CAWRGEGRRDTQYF.

This clone has more than one count but fewer than ten. The chain has TRBV2 and TRBJ2-5; D may be TRBD1 or TRBD2 (6 bases each). Between the trimmed V and J ends, which lost 7 bases and 5 bases, there was a span of 20 bases. This CDR3 spans 15 amino acids. In germline, CDR1 is SNHLY, CDR2 FYNNEI. The CDR3 region is CASTLEGGREETQYF. CDR3 DNA sequence: TGTGCCAGCACCCTAGAGGGGGGTCGGGAGGAGACCCAGTACTTC.

This clone has a handful of counts. Here the CDR3 DNA reads TGTGCCAGCTCACCACCGAGTGGAGCCAAAAACATTCAGTACTTC. This codes for CASSPPSGAKNIQYF. V gene TRBV18 combines with J gene TRBJ2-4, with D unresolved. This CDR3 contains 15 residues. V was pared by 0 bases and J by 0 bases, with 6 bases between. Germline V gene sequence: CDR1 KGHSH, CDR2 LQKENI.

The V call is TRBV28, the J call TRBJ2-1, with 9 bases lining up with TRBD2. Germline CDR1 is MDHEN and CDR2 is SYDVKM. The CDR3 length is 16 residues. With V trimmed by 3 bases and J by 6 bases, 9 bases remained unmatched. The CDR3 protein is CASSFYKGLAFNEQFF. CDR3 bases: TGTGCCAGCAGTTTCTATAAGGGACTAGCATTCAATGAGCAGTTCTTC.

V and J are TRBV19 and TRBJ2-7, with D perhaps TRBD1 (6 bases). V gave up 5 bases and J gave up 3 bases, with 17 bases separating them. This CDR3 is 15 amino acids long. The V gene's germline CDR1 is LNHDA and CDR2 SQIVND (reference sequence). DNA of the CDR3: TGTGCCAGTAGTTTAGCCGAGGACAGTTACTACGAGCAGTACTTC. Encoded protein: CASSLAEDSYYEQYF.

The rearrangement joins TRBV5-4 to TRBJ2-5, with TRBD2 matching 10 bases. V was clipped by 4 bases and J by 5 bases; unmatched bases: 8. There are 15 residues in the CDR3. Per the germline V gene, CDR1 is SGHNT and CDR2 is YYREEE (reference sequence). CDR3 residues: CASSLSGLASETQYF. As DNA, the CDR3 is TGTGCCAGCAGCCTGTCGGGACTAGCGAGCGAGACCCAGTACTTC.